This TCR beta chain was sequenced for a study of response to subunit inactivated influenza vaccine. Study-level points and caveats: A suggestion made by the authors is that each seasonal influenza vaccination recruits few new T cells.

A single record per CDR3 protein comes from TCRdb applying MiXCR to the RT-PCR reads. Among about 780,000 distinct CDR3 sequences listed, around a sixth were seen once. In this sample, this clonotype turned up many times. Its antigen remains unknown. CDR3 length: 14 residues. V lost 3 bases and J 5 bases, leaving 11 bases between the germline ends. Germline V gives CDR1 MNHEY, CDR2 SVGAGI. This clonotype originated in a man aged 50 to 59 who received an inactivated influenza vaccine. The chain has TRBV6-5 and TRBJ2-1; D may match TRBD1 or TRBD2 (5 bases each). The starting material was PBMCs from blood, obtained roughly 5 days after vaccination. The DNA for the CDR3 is TGTGCCAGCAGTTATGGGGGACCGCACAATGAGCAGTTCTTC. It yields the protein CASSYGGPHNEQFF.